This TCR beta chain was observed in a study of cytomegalovirus exposure and HLA in healthy donors. This clone turned up a few times. The junction does not match germline at one end; this may be a read error. The CDR3 consists of 12 residues. CDR1 is SEHNR and CDR2 is FQNEAQ in the germline V gene (reference sequence). 60 Vbeta and 13 Jbeta primers were used in PCR. Produced via immunoSEQ multiplex PCR; TCRdb's table is partial and in-frame only. The sample includes approximately 100,000 clones, over 60% of them seen just once. Sequencing was done on a sample of PBMCs. The origin of this receptor is a man aged 25-45 years in good health and CMV-seronegative. The chain carries TRBV7-9 and TRBJ2-7; TRBD2 might be the D (6 bases). CDR3: CSSSPGTYEQYF. Written as DNA, the CDR3 is TGTTCCAGCAGCCCCGGGACTTACGAGCAGTACTTC.